This TCR beta chain was retrieved from a study of identical twins' blood T cells. For the study at large: Roughly 50 million reads covered roughly six alpha-chain and roughly six beta-chain libraries.

Sample barcodes were added at both library ends during cDNA synthesis. TCRdb re-called the 5' RACE reads with MiXCR, one entry per CDR3 protein. The sample lists 350,000 to 450,000 distinct CDR3 sequences; roughly 27% were seen once. Donors were six healthy women in three monozygous twin pairs. CDR3 length equals 13 residues. From germline, CDR1 is SGHTA and CDR2 FQGNSA. The V segment lost 4 bases and the J segment 7 bases; nucleotides outside the gene matches: 6. The chain is built from TRBV7-2 and TRBJ1-1; 7 bases agree with TRBD1. The source material was PBMCs. The sequence derives from a woman aged 18 to 55 in good health. As DNA, the CDR3 is TGTGCCAGCAGCTCTGACAGGGCCAGTGAAGCTTTCTTT. Protein: CASSSDRASEAFF.